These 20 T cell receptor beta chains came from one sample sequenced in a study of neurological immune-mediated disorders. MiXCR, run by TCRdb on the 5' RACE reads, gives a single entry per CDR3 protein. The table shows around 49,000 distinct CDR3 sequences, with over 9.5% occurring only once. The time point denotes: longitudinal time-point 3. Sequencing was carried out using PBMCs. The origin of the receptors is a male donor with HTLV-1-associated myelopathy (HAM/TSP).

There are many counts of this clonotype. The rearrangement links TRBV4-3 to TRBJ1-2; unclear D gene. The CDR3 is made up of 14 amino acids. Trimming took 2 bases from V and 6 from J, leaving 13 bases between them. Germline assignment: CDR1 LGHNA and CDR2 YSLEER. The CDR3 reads CASSQMGRGDGYTF. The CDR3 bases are TGCGCCAGCAGCCAAATGGGTCGCGGGGATGGCTACACCTTC.

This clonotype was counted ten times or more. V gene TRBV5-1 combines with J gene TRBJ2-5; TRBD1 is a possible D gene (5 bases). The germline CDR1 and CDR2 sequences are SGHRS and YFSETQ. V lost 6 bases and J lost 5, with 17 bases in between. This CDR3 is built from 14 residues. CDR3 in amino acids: CASKAGMEKETQYF. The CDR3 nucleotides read TGCGCCAGCAAAGCAGGGATGGAGAAGGAGACCCAGTACTTC.

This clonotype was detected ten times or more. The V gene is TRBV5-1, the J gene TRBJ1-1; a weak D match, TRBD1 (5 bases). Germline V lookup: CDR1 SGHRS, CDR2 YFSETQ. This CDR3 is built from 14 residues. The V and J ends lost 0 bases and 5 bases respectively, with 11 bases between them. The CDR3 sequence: CASSLESQGTEAFF. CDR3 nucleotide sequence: TGCGCCAGCAGCTTGGAAAGCCAGGGTACTGAAGCTTTCTTT.

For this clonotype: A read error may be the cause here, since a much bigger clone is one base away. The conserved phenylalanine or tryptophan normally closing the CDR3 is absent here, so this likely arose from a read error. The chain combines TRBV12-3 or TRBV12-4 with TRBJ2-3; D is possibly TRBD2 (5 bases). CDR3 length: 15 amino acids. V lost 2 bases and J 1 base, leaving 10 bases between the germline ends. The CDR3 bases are TGTGCCAGCAGTTTATACGGGAAGGGCACAGATACGCAGTATTCT. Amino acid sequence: CASSLYGKGTDTQYS.

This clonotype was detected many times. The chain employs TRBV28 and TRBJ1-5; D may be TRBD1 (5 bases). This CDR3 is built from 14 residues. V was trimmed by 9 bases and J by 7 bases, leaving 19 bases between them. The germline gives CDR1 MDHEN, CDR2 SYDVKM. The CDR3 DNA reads TGTGCCAGTCAACCGGGGGGAGAGGTGCAGCCCCAGCATTTT. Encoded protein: CASQPGGEVQPQHF.

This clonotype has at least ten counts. The CDR3, as DNA: TGCGCCAGCAGCCCCGCCCTAGCGGGGGGGAACACCGGGGAGCTGTTTTTT. Translating it yields CASSPALAGGNTGELFF. The rearrangement joins TRBV5-1 to TRBJ2-2, with 11 nucleotides matching TRBD2. The CDR3 runs 17 residues. Germline V gene sequence: CDR1 SGHRS, CDR2 YFSETQ. V lost 4 bases and J lost 1; bases outside the gene matches: 6. Full variable domain (outside the CDR3, taken from reference TRBV5-1 and TRBJ2-2): KAGVTQTPRYLIKTRGQQVTLSCSPISGHRSVSWYQQTPGQGLQFLFEYFSETQRNKGNFPGRFSGRQFSNSRSEMNVSTLELGDSALYLCASSPALAGGNTGELFFGEGSRLTVL.

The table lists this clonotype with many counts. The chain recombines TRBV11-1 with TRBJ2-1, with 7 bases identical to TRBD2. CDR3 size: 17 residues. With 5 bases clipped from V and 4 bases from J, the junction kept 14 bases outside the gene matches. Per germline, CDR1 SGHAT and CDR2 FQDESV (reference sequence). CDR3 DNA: TGTGCCAGCAGCCGGGGGGATGGCGGGGGAAAGTACAATGAGCAGTTCTTC. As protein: CASSRGDGGGKYNEQFF. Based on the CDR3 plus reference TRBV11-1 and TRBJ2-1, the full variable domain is EAEVAQSPRYKITEKSQAVAFWCDPISGHATLYWYRQILGQGPELLVQFQDESVVDDSQLPKDRFSAERLKGVDSTLKIQPAELGDSAMYLCASSRGDGGGKYNEQFFGPGTRLTVL.

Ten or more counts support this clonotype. The chain's CDR3 is CASSLRGPYEQYF. CDR3 DNA: TGTGCCAGCAGCTTGAGGGGCCCCTACGAGCAGTACTTC. The rearrangement uses TRBV5-5 and TRBJ2-7; TRBD1 is a possible D gene (5 bases). The CDR3 spans 13 residues. Germline lookup yields CDR1 SGHKS and CDR2 YYEKEE (reference sequence). V shed 1 base and J shed 2 bases, with 7 bases lying between them.

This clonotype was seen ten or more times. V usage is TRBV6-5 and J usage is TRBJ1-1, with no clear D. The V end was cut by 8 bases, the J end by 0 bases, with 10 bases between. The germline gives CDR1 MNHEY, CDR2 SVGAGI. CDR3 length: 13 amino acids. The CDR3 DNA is TGTGCCAGCGGAACATCCATGAACACTGAAGCTTTCTTT. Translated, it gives CASGTSMNTEAFF.

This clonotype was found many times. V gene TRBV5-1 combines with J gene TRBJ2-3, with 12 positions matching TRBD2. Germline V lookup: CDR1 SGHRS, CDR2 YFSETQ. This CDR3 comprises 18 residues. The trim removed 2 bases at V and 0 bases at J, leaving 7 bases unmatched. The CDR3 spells CASSFLAGGPVSTDTQYF. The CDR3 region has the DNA TGCGCCAGCAGCTTCCTAGCGGGGGGGCCCGTTAGCACAGATACGCAGTATTTT.

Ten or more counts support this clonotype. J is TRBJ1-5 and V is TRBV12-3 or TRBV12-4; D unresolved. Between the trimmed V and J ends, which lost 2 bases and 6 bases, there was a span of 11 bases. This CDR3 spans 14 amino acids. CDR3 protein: CASSLKSGGQPQHF. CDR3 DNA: TGTGCCAGCAGTTTAAAGTCAGGTGGTCAGCCCCAGCATTTT.

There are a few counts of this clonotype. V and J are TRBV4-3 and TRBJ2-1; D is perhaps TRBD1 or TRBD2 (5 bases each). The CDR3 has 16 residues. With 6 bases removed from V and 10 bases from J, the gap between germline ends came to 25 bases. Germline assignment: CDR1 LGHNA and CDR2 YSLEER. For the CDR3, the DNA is TGCGCCAGCAGACCTATTGCGGTGGGGCGGGTGGGCGAGCAGTTCTTC. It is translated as CASRPIAVGRVGEQFF.

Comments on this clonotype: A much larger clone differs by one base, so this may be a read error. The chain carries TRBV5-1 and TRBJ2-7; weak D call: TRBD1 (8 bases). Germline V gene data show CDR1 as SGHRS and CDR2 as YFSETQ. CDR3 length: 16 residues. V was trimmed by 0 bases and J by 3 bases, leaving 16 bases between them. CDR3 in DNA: TGCGCCAGCAGCTTGGGTAGAAACAGGGGGGGCTACGAGCAGTACTTC. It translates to CASSLGRNRGGYEQYF. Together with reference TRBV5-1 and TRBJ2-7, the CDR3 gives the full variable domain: KAGVTQTPRYLIKTRGQQVTLSCSPISGHRSVSWYQQTPGQGLQFLFEYFSETQRNKGNFPGRFSGRQFSNSRSEMNVSTLELGDSALYLCASSLGRNRGGYEQYFGPGTRLTVT.

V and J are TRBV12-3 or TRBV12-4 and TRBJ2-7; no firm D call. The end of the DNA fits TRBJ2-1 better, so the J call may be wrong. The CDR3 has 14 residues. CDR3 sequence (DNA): TGTGCCAGCAGACCTCAGACGTCATCCTACGAGCAGTTCTTC. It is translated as CASRPQTSSYEQFF.

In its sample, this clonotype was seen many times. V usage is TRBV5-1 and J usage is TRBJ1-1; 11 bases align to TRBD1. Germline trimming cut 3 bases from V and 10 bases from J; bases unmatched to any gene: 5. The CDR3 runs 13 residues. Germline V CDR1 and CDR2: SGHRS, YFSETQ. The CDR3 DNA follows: TGCGCCAGCAGCTGGGGGACAGGGGGAGCAGCTTTCTTT. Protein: CASSWGTGGAAFF.

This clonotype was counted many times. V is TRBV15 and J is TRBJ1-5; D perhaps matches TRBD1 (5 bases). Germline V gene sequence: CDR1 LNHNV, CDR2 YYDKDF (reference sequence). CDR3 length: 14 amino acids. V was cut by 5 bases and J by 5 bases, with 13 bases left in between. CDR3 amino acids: CATSWQGEDQPQHF. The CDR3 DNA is TGTGCCACCAGCTGGCAGGGCGAGGATCAGCCCCAGCATTTT. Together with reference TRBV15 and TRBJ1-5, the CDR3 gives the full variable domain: DAMVIQNPRYQVTQFGKPVTLSCSQTLNHNVMYWYQQKSSQAPKLLFHYYDKDFNNEADTPDNFQSRRPNTSFCFLDIRSPGLGDTAMYLCATSWQGEDQPQHFGDGTRLSIL.

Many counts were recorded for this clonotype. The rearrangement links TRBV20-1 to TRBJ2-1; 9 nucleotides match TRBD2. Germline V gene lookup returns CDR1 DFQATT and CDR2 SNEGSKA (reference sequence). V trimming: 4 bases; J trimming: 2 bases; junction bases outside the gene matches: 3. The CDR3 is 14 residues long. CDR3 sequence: CSAKSGGPYNEQFF. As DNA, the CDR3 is TGCAGTGCTAAGAGCGGGGGGCCCTACAATGAGCAGTTCTTC.

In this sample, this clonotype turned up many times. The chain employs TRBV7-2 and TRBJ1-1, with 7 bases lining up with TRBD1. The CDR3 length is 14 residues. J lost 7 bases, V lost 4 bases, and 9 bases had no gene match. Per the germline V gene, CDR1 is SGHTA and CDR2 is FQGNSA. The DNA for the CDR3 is TGTGCCAGCAGCTCCTTCGACAGGGAAAATGAAGCTTTCTTT. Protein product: CASSSFDRENEAFF. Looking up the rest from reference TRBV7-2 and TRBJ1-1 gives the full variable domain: GAGVSQSPSNKVTEKGKDVELRCDPISGHTALYWYRQSLGQGLEFLIYFQGNSAPDKSGLPSDRFSAERTGGSVSTLTIQRTQQEDSAVYLCASSSFDRENEAFFGQGTRLTVV.

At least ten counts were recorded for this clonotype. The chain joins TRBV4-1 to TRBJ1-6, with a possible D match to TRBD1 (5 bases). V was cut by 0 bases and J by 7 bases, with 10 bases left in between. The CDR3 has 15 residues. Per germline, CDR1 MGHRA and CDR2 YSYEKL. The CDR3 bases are TGCGCCAGCAGCCAAGACGGGCAGGGAAATTCACCCCTCCACTTT. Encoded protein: CASSQDGQGNSPLHF.

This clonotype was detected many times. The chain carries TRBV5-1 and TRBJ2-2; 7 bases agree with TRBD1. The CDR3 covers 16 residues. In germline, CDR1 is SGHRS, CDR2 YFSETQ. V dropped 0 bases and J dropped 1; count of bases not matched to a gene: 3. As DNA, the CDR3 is TGCGCCAGCAGCTTGGCCGGGACAGTGAACACCGGGGAGCTGTTTTTT. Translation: CASSLAGTVNTGELFF.